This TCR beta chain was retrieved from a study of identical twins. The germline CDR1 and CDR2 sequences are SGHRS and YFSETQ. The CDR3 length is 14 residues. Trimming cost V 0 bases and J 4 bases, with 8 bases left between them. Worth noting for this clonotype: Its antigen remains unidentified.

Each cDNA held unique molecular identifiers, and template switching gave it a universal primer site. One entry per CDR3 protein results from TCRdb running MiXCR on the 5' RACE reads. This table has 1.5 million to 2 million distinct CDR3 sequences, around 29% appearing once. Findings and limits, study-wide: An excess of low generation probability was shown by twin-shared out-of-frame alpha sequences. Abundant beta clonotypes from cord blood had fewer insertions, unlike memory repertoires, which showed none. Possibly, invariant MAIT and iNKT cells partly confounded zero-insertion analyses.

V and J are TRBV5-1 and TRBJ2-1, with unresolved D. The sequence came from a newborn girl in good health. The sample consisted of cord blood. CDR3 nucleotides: TGCGCCAGCAGCTTGGAGTCGAATTACAATGAGCAGTTCTTC. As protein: CASSLESNYNEQFF.